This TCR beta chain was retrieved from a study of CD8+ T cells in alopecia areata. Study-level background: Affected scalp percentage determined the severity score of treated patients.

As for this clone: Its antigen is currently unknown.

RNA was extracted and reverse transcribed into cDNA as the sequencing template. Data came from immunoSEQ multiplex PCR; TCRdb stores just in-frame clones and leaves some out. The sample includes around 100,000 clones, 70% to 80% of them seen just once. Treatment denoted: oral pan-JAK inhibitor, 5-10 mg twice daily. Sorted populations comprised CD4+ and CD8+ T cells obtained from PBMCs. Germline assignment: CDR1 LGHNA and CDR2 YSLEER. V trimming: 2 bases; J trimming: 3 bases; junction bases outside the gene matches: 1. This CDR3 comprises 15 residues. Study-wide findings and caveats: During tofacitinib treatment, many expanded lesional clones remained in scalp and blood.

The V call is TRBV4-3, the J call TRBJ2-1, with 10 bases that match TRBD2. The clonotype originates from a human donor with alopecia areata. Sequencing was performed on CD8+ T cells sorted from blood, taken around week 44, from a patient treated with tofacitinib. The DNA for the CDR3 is TGCGCCAGCAGCCAACTAGCGGGGGACTACAATGAGCAGTTCTTC. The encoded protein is CASSQLAGDYNEQFF.